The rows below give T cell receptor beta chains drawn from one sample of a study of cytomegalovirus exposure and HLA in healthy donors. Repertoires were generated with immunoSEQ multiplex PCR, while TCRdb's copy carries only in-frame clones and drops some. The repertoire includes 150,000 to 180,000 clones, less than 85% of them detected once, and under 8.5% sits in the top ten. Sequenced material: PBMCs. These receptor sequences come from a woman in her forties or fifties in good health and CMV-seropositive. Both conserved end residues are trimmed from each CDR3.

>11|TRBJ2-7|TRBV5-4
ASSPLHAGEQY
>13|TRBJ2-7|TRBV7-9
SSSGRQGLMYEQY
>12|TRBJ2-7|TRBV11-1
ASSPQGIPYEQY
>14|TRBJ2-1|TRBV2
ASSGDKDRSYNEQF
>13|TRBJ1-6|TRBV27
ASNYRQNYNSPLH
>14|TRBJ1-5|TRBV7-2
ASSLNGQGNGQPQH
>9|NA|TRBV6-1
ASSLRAEQY
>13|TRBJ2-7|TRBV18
ASSLGQGAPYEQY
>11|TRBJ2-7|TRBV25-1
ASTNGGAHEQY
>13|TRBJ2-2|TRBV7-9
SSSRDTANTGELF
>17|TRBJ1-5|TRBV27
ASSPEGEGADYSNQPQH
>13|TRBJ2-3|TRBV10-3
AITPSGANTDTQY
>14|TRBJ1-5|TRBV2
ASSYPSKGMDQPQH
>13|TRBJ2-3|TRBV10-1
ASSEGTGGADTQY
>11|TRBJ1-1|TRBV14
ASSQGLVTEAF
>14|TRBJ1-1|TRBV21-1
ASSKEGTGVGTEAF
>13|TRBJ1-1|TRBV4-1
ASSQAPNLNTEAF
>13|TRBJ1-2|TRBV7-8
ASSLAVGTAYGYT
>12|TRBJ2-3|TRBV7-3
ASSPGLIEDTQY
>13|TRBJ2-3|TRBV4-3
ASSQAQGITDTQY
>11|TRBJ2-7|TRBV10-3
AISELFSYEQY
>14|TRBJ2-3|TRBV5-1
ASSPWAGAGTDTQY
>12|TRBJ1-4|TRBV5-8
ASSRGTGKEKLF
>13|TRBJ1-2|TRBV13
ASSLDGGANYGYT
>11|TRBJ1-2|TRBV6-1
ASTGQLHYGYT
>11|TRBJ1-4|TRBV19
ATTGATNEKLF
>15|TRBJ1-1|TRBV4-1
ASSQDPARASNTEAF
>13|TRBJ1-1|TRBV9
ASSVGLGRGTEAF
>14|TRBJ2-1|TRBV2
ASSEDRVGVSNEQF
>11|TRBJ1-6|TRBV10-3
ATAGTGDSPLH
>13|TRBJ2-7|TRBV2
ASRELAGTPYEQY
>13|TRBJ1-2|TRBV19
ASTPLSRRNYGYT
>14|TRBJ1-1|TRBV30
AWKGAGHRMNTEAF
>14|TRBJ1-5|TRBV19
ASSLGISGVGQPQH
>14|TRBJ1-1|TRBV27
ASRAFRTGMNTEAF
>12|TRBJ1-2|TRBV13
ASSLGRGLNGYT
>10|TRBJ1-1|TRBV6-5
ASSYGRGEAF
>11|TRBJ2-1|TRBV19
ASRGQGPPQQF
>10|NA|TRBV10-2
ASTTGAYEQY
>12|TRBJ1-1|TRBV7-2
ASSPQGGRAEAF
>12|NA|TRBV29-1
SAATGAGSYEQY
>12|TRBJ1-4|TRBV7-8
ASSPSGGNEKLF
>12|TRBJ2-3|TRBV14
ASSQRDSPDTQY
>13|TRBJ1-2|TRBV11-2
ASSTDRAPVYGYT
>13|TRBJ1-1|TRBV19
ASRPGRGGDTEAF
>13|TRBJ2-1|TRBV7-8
ASSLEISGNNEQF
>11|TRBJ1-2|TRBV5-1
ASSLDTYYGYT
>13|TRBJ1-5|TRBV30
AWSLGSSSNQPQH
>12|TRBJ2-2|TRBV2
ASSGGQRTGELF
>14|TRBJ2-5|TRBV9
ASSVIGTSGGETQY
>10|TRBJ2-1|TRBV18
ASSLRHPEQF
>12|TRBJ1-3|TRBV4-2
ASSTTGAGNTIY
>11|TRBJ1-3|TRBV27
ASSLSRGNTIY
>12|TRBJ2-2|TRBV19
ASSQASNTGELF
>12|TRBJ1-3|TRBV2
ASRPQGTGNTIY
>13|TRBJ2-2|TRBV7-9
ASSVGQTETGELF
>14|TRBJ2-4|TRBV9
ASSEGRLANKNIQY